These T cell receptor beta chains were read from a single sample in a study of radiation and T cells in renal cell carcinoma. The data were produced by immunoSEQ multiplex PCR, yet TCRdb's version contains in-frame clones alone and is incomplete. Of 9,000 or so clones in the sample, less than 80% were seen once. Material: tumor tissue, obtained from a patient whose treatment was nephrectomy without radiotherapy. The receptors shown here come from a man aged 55 to 70 with renal cell carcinoma. The CDR3 runs from the conserved cysteine through the conserved F or W. The order of the fields is clone size, V gene, D gene, J gene, CDR3 DNA, CDR3 protein. The D gene is left open where the match is weak. Some rows mark clone size as missing; the rest say once, few, many or name a class of expanded clone.

few	TRBV27	NA	TRBJ2-3	TGTGCCAGCAGTTCCCACCCACGGATAGATACGCAGTATTTT	CASSSHPRIDTQYF
NA	TRBV7-2	TRBD1	TRBJ1-2	TGTGCCAGCAGTTACCAGGGGGCTCGCGGCTACACCTTC	CASSYQGARGYTF
NA	TRBV4-2	TRBD1	TRBJ2-7	TGTGCCAGCAGCTTGGACAGGGCCTACGAGCAGTACTTC	CASSLDRAYEQYF
NA	TRBV29-1	NA	TRBJ1-1	TGCAGCGTTGAAGGGGTTGCCCGAAAAACTGAAGCTTTCTTT	CSVEGVARKTEAFF
NA	TRBV7-8	TRBD1	TRBJ2-5	TGTGCCAGCAGCTTCACAGGGGTAGAGACCCAGTACTTC	CASSFTGVETQYF
NA	TRBV25-1	NA	TRBJ2-7	TGTGCCAGCACCCGGGACAAGGCTCCCTACGAGCAGTACTTC	CASTRDKAPYEQYF
medium-sized	TRBV11-2	NA	TRBJ2-3	TGTGCCAGCAGCTTTAGGACAGATACGCAGTATTTT	CASSFRTDTQYF
once	TRBV7-9	NA	TRBJ2-1	TGTGCCAGCAGCCTGTACCAGGACTCTTACAATGAGCAGTTCTTC	CASSLYQDSYNEQFF
NA	TRBV30	NA	TRBJ1-6	TGTGCCTGGCATCCCGGGAGCTCACCCCTCCACTTT	CAWHPGSSPLHF
NA	TRBV27	NA	TRBJ2-1	TGTGCCAGCAGGACAAATTCCGGGGGGCCAAAGAGCTCCTACAATGAGCAGTTCTTC	CASRTNSGGPKSSYNEQFF
NA	TRBV5-1	TRBD2	TRBJ2-4	TGCGCCAGCAGCAACGAAGCGGGGCTAGCCAAAAACATTCAGTACTTC	CASSNEAGLAKNIQYF
NA	TRBV11-2	NA	TRBJ1-1	TGTGCCAGCAGCTCAGACGGACAGAGGAACACTGAAGCTTTCTTT	CASSSDGQRNTEAFF
few	TRBV5-1	NA	TRBJ1-2	TGCGCCAGCAGCTTGTGGGGGATTGGGGTGAATGGCTACACCTTC	CASSLWGIGVNGYTF
few	TRBV6-5	NA	TRBJ1-3	TGTGCCAGCAGGCGCGGCAGTGGAAACACCATATATTTT	CASRRGSGNTIYF
NA	TRBV7-9	TRBD2	TRBJ2-1	TGTGCCAGCAGCTCCCTAGCGGGAGATTCGTTATATGAGCAGTTCTTC	CASSSLAGDSLYEQFF
NA	TRBV6-1	NA	TRBJ1-1	TGTGCCAGCAGTAAACAGGGAAACACTGAAGCTTTCTTT	CASSKQGNTEAFF
NA	TRBV14	NA	TRBJ2-7	TGTGCCAGCAGCCAAGTGCCCCACAGGACAGCAATGTCCTCCTACGAGCAGTACTTC	CASSQVPHRTAMSSYEQYF
medium-sized	TRBV11-2	NA	TRBJ1-4	TGTGCCAGCAGCTTAGAGCCCTTGAAAGAACTGTTTTTT	CASSLEPLKELFF
NA	TRBV7-2	NA	TRBJ2-3	TGTGCCAGCAGCTTATGGCTGTGGGCGGGCCGCACAGATACGCAGTATTTT	CASSLWLWAGRTDTQYF
NA	TRBV19	TRBD1	TRBJ1-5	TGTGCCAGTAGTACCGGGACAGCTTATAGCAATCAGCCCCAGCATTTT	CASSTGTAYSNQPQHF
medium-sized	TRBV30	NA	TRBJ1-1	TGTGCCTGGAGTGTACAGGGGAACACTGAAGCTTTCTTT	CAWSVQGNTEAFF
NA	TRBV2	TRBD1	TRBJ2-7	TGTGCCAGCAGTGGAACAGGGGGAAGTTCCTACGAGCAGTACTTC	CASSGTGGSSYEQYF
NA	TRBV5-1	NA	TRBJ2-7	TGCGCCAGCAGCTTGGTGGGCTACGAGCAGTACTTC	CASSLVGYEQYF
NA	TRBV28	NA	TRBJ1-2	TGTGCCAGCAGTGGCCATGGCTACACCTTC	CASSGHGYTF
NA	TRBV15	NA	TRBJ2-1	TGTGCCACCAGTTTTAATACGGGTGCCTACAATGAGCAGTTCTTC	CATSFNTGAYNEQFF
NA	TRBV18	NA	TRBJ2-1	TGTGCCAGCTCACCACGGAAGGTGAATGAGCAGTTCTTC	CASSPRKVNEQFF
few	TRBV9	NA	TRBJ2-4	TGTGCCAGCAGCGTATCAGGGGTGGAAAACATTCAGTACTTC	CASSVSGVENIQYF
once	TRBV5-4	NA	TRBJ1-1	TGTGCCAGCAGCTTGCGATACAGGATAGACATGAACACTGAAGCTTTCTTT	CASSLRYRIDMNTEAFF
NA	TRBV11-2	TRBD2	TRBJ2-7	TGTGCCAGCAGCCCACTAGCGGGGACCTACGAGCAGTACTTC	CASSPLAGTYEQYF
NA	TRBV7-9	NA	TRBJ1-1	TGTGCCAGCAGCTTATTGTTGGTGAACACTGAAGCTTTCTTT	CASSLLLVNTEAFF
NA	TRBV10-1	NA	TRBJ2-2	TGCGCCAGCAGTGGGCAGCTGAACACCGGGGAGCTGTTTTTT	CASSGQLNTGELFF
NA	TRBV5-1	NA	TRBJ1-1	TGCGCCAGCAGCCTTGGACATCAGAACACTGAAGCTTTCTTT	CASSLGHQNTEAFF
few	TRBV10-1	NA	TRBJ2-1	TGCGCCAGCAGTGAGTCGAGTTATAACAACTACAATGAGCAGTTCTTC	CASSESSYNNYNEQFF
NA	TRBV5-1	NA	TRBJ2-3	TGCGCCAGCAGCTTCGCTTCGGGGCTTAGCACAGATACGCAGTATTTT	CASSFASGLSTDTQYF
NA	TRBV23-1	NA	TRBJ1-6	TGCGCCAGCAGTCACCCCAATCTTAATTCACCCCTCCACTTT	CASSHPNLNSPLHF
NA	TRBV5-1	TRBD1	TRBJ1-2	TGCGCCAGCAGCCCCGCCGGGACAGGGGAGGATGGCTACACCTTC	CASSPAGTGEDGYTF
NA	TRBV6-5	NA	TRBJ1-5	TGTGCCAGCAGTACCTCGGCGGGGCGCCAGCCCCAGCATTTT	CASSTSAGRQPQHF
NA	TRBV7-2	NA	TRBJ2-1	TGTGCCAGCAGCTTATACTCTAGCGTCTACAATGAGCAGTTCTTC	CASSLYSSVYNEQFF
NA	TRBV30	NA	TRBJ2-7	TGTGCCTGGACCAGGGGCGGGACATCCACCTACGAGCAGTACTTC	CAWTRGGTSTYEQYF
NA	TRBV15	TRBD1	TRBJ2-5	TGTGCCACCAGCAGAAACCCGGGACAGAAAGAGACCCAGTACTTC	CATSRNPGQKETQYF
NA	TRBV6-6	NA	TRBJ1-1	TGTGCCAGCAGTGGAGGGGTGGGCACTGAAGCTTTCTTT	CASSGGVGTEAFF
few	TRBV27	NA	TRBJ1-5	TGTGCCAGCAGTTTATCCGGCAGCGCGGGCAATCAGCCCCAGCATTTT	CASSLSGSAGNQPQHF
few	TRBV9	TRBD2	TRBJ2-2	TGTGCCAGCAGCGTTCATGATACTAGCGGGGGGATCACCGGGGAGCTGTTTTTT	CASSVHDTSGGITGELFF
NA	TRBV19	TRBD1	TRBJ2-4	TGTGCCAGTAGTTTAGGGACAGGAGGTGTTCAGTACTTC	CASSLGTGGVQYF
NA	TRBV19	NA	TRBJ2-7	TGTGCCAGTAGTATGGGTCCGTCCTACGAGCAGTACTTC	CASSMGPSYEQYF
NA	TRBV7-3	TRBD2	TRBJ2-3	TGTGCCAGCAGCTCTGGACTAGCGGGACCAGATACGCAGTATTTT	CASSSGLAGPDTQYF
NA	TRBV7-6	NA	TRBJ2-2	TGTGCCAGCAGCTTAGACTCTTCCACCGGGGAGCTGTTTTTT	CASSLDSSTGELFF
NA	TRBV5-1	TRBD1	TRBJ1-2	TGCGCCAGCAGCTTCCCGGGACAGGGGAGGAATGGCTACACCTTC	CASSFPGQGRNGYTF
NA	TRBV6-4	NA	TRBJ2-3	TGTGCCAGCAGTGAGGTGGGAGACACAGATACGCAGTATTTT	CASSEVGDTDTQYF
NA	TRBV5-4	TRBD2	TRBJ2-1	TGTGCCAGCAGCCCGCCCCGGCGAGCGGGGGTTGAGCAGTTCTTC	CASSPPRRAGVEQFF
NA	TRBV6-5	NA	TRBJ2-6	TGTGCCAGCAGCCCCCTTTCTGGGGCCAACGTCCTGACTTTC	CASSPLSGANVLTF